These 17 T cell receptor beta chains share one sample of origin, sequenced in a study of early T cells in non-severe SARS-CoV-2 infection. TCRdb re-called the 5' RACE reads through MiXCR, storing one row per CDR3 protein. The sample has under 45,000 distinct CDR3 sequences; roughly 5% are singletons. This specimen consisted of whole blood, obtained at baseline. These receptors were obtained from an adult who was a healthcare worker with PCR-confirmed SARS-CoV-2 infection or an uninfected control (not recorded which).

This clonotype appeared many times. The chain is built from TRBV12-3 or TRBV12-4 and TRBJ1-2, with 7 bases fitting TRBD1. CDR3 length equals 13 residues. V dropped 2 bases and J dropped 8; count of bases not matched to a gene: 5. The CDR3 coding sequence is TGTGCCAGCAGTTTATGGAGGGGGCAGGGCTACACCTTC. Translated, it gives CASSLWRGQGYTF.

The rearrangement joins TRBV25-1 to TRBJ1-3; D gene uncertain. Germline loops: CDR1 MGHDK, CDR2 SYGVNS. This CDR3 contains 12 residues. The V end lost 2 bases, the J end lost 4 bases, and 3 bases lay between the germline ends. CDR3 sequence: CASSEIGNTIYF. CDR3 DNA: TGTGCCAGCAGTGAAATAGGAAACACCATATATTTT.

Ten or more counts support this clonotype. The genes are TRBV28 and TRBJ1-1; no definite D call. With 3 bases removed from V and 4 bases from J, the gap between germline ends came to 3 bases. CDR1 MDHEN and CDR2 SYDVKM come from the germline V gene. This CDR3 has 11 residues. CDR3: CASSFSTEAFF. The CDR3 DNA reads TGTGCCAGCAGTTTCAGCACTGAAGCTTTCTTT. The full variable domain, completed using reference TRBV28 and TRBJ1-1, is DVKVTQSSRYLVKRTGEKVFLECVQDMDHENMFWYRQDPGLGLRLIYFSYDVKMKEKGDIPEGYSVSREKKERFSLILESASTNQTSMYLCASSFSTEAFFGQGTRLTVV.

There are many counts of this clonotype. The V and J genes are TRBV7-9 and TRBJ1-2, with 9 bases lining up with TRBD1. The CDR3 totals 15 residues. Germline values: CDR1 SEHNR, CDR2 FQNEAQ (reference sequence). Germline trimming cut 2 bases from V and 1 base from J; bases unmatched to any gene: 2. In nucleotides, the CDR3 is TGTGCCAGCAGCTTACGGACAGGGGATAACTATGGCTACACCTTC. Protein: CASSLRTGDNYGYTF.

The sample holds many counts of this clonotype. The chain is built from TRBV4-1 and TRBJ1-6, with D unresolved. The V end lost 1 base, the J end lost 4 bases, and 11 bases lay between the germline ends. Germline assignment: CDR1 MGHRA and CDR2 YSYEKL. The CDR3 loop spans 16 amino acids. CDR3: CASSQVMGAYNSPLHF. In DNA, the CDR3 is TGCGCCAGCAGCCAAGTGATGGGAGCTTATAATTCACCCCTCCACTTT.

This clonotype has ten or more counts. The chain is built from TRBV7-9 and TRBJ1-5, with TRBD1 as a possible D gene (6 bases). The CDR3 length is 18 residues. The germline gives CDR1 SEHNR, CDR2 FQNEAQ (reference sequence). The germline V and J ends were trimmed by 1 base and 0 bases, with 16 bases remaining between them. The CDR3 DNA follows: TGTGCCAGCAGCTTAGTAAGCGGTACAGGGTATAGCAATCAGCCCCAGCATTTT. It specifies CASSLVSGTGYSNQPQHF.

This clonotype has ten or more counts. The rearrangement uses TRBV3-1 and TRBJ1-1; D not certain. Germline CDR1 reads LGHDT; CDR2 reads YNNKEL (reference sequence). The V gene lost 1 base and the J gene lost 0 bases, with 12 bases spanning the gap. CDR3 length equals 16 residues. This chain's CDR3 is CASSQGPGRMNTEAFF. CDR3 nucleotide sequence: TGTGCCAGCAGCCAAGGACCCGGACGGATGAACACTGAAGCTTTCTTT. The full variable domain, rest sourced from reference TRBV3-1 and TRBJ1-1, is DTAVSQTPKYLVTQMGNDKSIKCEQNLGHDTMYWYKQDSKKFLKIMFSYNNKELIINETVPNRFSPKSPDKAHLNLHINSLELGDSAVYFCASSQGPGRMNTEAFFGQGTRLTVV.

Concerning this clonotype itself: A read error may be the cause here, since a much bigger clone is one base away. The rearrangement joins TRBV11-2 to TRBJ2-5; TRBD2 agrees at 7 bases. Germline assignment: CDR1 SGHAT and CDR2 FQNNGV. This CDR3 region has 14 residues. With V trimmed by 8 bases and J by 4 bases, 10 bases remained unmatched. The CDR3 region has the DNA TGTGCCAGCGGGGTCTCGGGGGGACTAGAGACCCAGTACTTC. This translates into CASGVSGGLETQYF.

This clonotype was seen repeatedly, ten times or more. The gene calls are TRBV7-9 and TRBJ2-6; TRBD1 matches 7 bases. CDR1 and CDR2 from the germline V gene are SEHNR and FQNEAQ (reference sequence). V trimming: 5 bases; J trimming: 0 bases; junction bases outside the gene matches: 10. The CDR3 totals 18 residues. This CDR3 reads CASSPTGYALSGANVLTF. As DNA, the CDR3 is TGTGCCAGCAGCCCGACAGGGTACGCCCTCTCTGGGGCCAACGTCCTGACTTTC.

The table lists this clonotype with many counts. The chain recombines TRBV20-1 with TRBJ1-1; D is perhaps TRBD1 (5 bases). Germline CDR1 and CDR2: DFQATT and SNEGSKA (reference sequence). This CDR3 spans 10 amino acids. V lost 7 bases and J lost 11, with 14 bases in between. The CDR3, as DNA: TGCAGTGATTCGGGACGGGAGGCTTTCTTT. Translated, it gives CSDSGREAFF.

This clonotype was recorded many times. This chain joins TRBV6-5 and TRBJ2-1; D remains unclear. CDR3 length: 14 amino acids. Trimming removed 0 bases from V and 5 bases from J, with 8 bases in between. Germline loops: CDR1 MNHEY, CDR2 SVGAGI. CDR3 residues: CASSYSTQNNEQFF. The CDR3 DNA reads TGTGCCAGCAGTTACTCGACTCAGAACAATGAGCAGTTCTTC.

This clonotype was seen at least ten times. V gene TRBV11-2 combines with J gene TRBJ2-7, with D hard to call. The CDR3 is 11 residues long. Germline V gives CDR1 SGHAT, CDR2 FQNNGV. V lost 4 bases and J 5 bases, leaving 6 bases between the germline ends. CDR3 region: CASSSWNEQYV. CDR3 DNA sequence: TGTGCCAGCAGCTCCTGGAACGAGCAGTACGTC.

This clonotype has a count of ten or more. The DNA for the CDR3 is TGCGCCAGCAGCTCGACTAGCGGGAGTGTTACCATCGGGGAGCTGTTTTTT. It specifies CASSSTSGSVTIGELFF. This chain links TRBV5-1 with TRBJ2-2; TRBD2 matches at 12 bases. Germline CDR1 reads SGHRS; CDR2 reads YFSETQ. V shed 3 bases, J shed 7 bases, and the junction held 10 bases outside the gene matches. This CDR3 region has 17 residues.

V gene TRBV5-6 combines with J gene TRBJ2-3; possible D gene TRBD1, 5 bases. The CDR3 runs 16 residues. Trimming left V 2 bases short and J 3 bases short, with 16 bases between. CDR1 is SGHDT, CDR2 YYEEEE, per germline. CDR3 region: CASSLQATVATDTQYF. CDR3 DNA sequence: TGTGCCAGCAGCTTACAGGCGACGGTGGCAACAGATACGCAGTATTTT.

This clonotype occurred many times. The gene calls are TRBV6-5 and TRBJ2-7; TRBD1 aligns across 9 bases. The CDR3 runs 14 residues. Trimming took 6 bases from V and 2 from J; bases not matched to a gene: 5. Germline CDR1 and CDR2: MNHEY and SVGAGI. CDR3 in amino acids: CASRAGTGTYEQYF. CDR3 bases: TGTGCCAGCAGGGCCGGGACAGGGACCTACGAGCAGTACTTC.

Only one count was recorded for this clonotype. This sequence joins TRBV20-1 and TRBJ2-2; possible D gene TRBD2, 5 bases. V dropped 3 bases and J dropped 5 bases, with 16 bases sitting between them. The CDR3 is 15 residues long. Looked up from germline, CDR1 is DFQATT and CDR2 is SNEGSKA (reference sequence). CDR3 coding DNA: TGCAGTGCTAGGAGTGGGAGTCCCCGTACCGGGGAGCTGTTTTTT. Its protein is CSARSGSPRTGELFF.

This clonotype was found a few times. The V and J genes are TRBV28 and TRBJ1-5; D remains ambiguous. CDR1 and CDR2 from the germline V gene are MDHEN and SYDVKM. This CDR3 has 12 amino acids. V shed 6 bases and J shed 3 bases, with 6 bases lying between them. CDR3: CASSLNNQPQHF. In DNA, the CDR3 is TGTGCCAGCAGCCTTAACAATCAGCCCCAGCATTTT.